This T cell receptor (beta chain) was recorded in a study of blood T cell repertoires in COVID-19. Across the whole study: The samples span acute and convalescent COVID-19 from the United States, Italy and Spain.

Generated by immunoSEQ multiplex PCR, the TCRdb table keeps only in-frame clones and is missing some. The sample holds hundreds of thousands of clones, around 90% seen once. This CDR3 region has 14 residues. From germline, CDR1 is LNHDA and CDR2 SQIVND (reference sequence). V lost 6 bases and J lost 7; bases outside the gene matches: 6. The sample comprised peripheral blood. The chain is built from TRBV19 and TRBJ1-5; 10 bases match TRBD1. This clonotype was obtained from a man older than 75 with acute or convalescent COVID-19. The DNA for the CDR3 is TGTGCCAGTAGGGACAGGGGGATGAGGCAGCCCCAGCATTTT. Its protein is CASRDRGMRQPQHF.